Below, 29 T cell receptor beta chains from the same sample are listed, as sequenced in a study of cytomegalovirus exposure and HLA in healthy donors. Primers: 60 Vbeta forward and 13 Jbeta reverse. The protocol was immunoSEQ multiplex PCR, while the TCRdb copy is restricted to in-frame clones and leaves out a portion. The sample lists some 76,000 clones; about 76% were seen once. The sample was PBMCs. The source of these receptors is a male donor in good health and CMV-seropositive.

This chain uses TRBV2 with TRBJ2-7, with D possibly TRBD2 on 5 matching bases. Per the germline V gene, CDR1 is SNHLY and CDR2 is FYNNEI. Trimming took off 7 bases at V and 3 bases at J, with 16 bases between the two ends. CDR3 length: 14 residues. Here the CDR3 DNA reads TGTGCCAGCACCAAGGCCGGCCGGGGCTACGAGCAGTACTTC. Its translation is CASTKAGRGYEQYF. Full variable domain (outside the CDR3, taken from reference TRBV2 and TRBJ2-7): EPEVTQTPSHQVTQMGQEVILRCVPISNHLYFYWYRQILGQKVEFLVSFYNNEISEKSEIFDDQFSVERPDGSNFTLKIRSTKLEDSAMYFCASTKAGRGYEQYFGPGTRLTVT.

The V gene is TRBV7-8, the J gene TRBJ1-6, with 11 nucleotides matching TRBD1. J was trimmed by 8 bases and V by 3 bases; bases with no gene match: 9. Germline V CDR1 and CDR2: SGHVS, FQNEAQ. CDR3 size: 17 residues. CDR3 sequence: CASSLDRTGGAYSPLHF. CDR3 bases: TGTGCCAGCAGCTTGGACAGGACAGGGGGCGCGTATTCACCCCTCCACTTT. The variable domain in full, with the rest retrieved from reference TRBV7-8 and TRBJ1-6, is GAGVSQSPRYKVAKRGQDVALRCDPISGHVSLFWYQQALGQGPEFLTYFQNEAQLDKSGLPSDRFFAERPEGSVSTLKIQRTQQEDSAVYLCASSLDRTGGAYSPLHFGNGTRLTVT.

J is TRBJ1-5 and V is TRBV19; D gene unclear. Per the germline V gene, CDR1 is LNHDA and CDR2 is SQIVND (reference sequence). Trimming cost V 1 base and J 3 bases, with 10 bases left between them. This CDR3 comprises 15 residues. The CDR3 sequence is CASSIAWQSNQPQHF. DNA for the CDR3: TGTGCCAGTAGTATAGCGTGGCAGTCCAATCAGCCCCAGCATTTT. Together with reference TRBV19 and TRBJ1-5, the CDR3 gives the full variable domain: DGGITQSPKYLFRKEGQNVTLSCEQNLNHDAMYWYRQDPGQGLRLIYYSQIVNDFQKGDIAEGYSVSREKKESFPLTVTSAQKNPTAFYLCASSIAWQSNQPQHFGDGTRLSIL.

The CDR3 is CAWRGQGEQPQHF. The CDR3 nucleotides are TGTGCCTGGAGAGGACAGGGAGAACAGCCCCAGCATTTT. This chain uses TRBV30 with TRBJ1-5, with 8 positions matching TRBD1. This CDR3 region has 13 residues. With V trimmed by 3 bases and J by 7 bases, 5 bases remained unmatched. Germline CDR1 is GTSNPN and CDR2 is SVGIG (reference sequence).

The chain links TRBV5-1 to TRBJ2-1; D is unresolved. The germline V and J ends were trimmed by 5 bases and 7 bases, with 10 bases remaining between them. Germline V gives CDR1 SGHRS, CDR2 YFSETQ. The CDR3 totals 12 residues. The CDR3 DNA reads TGCGCCAGCAGTTTCCACGGGAATGAGCAGTTCTTC. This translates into CASSFHGNEQFF.

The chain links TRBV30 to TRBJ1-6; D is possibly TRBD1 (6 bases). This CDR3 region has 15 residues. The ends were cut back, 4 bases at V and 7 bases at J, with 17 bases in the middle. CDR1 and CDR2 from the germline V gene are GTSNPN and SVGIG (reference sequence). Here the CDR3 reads CAWIRGDRWNSPLHF. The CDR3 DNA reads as TGTGCCTGGATTCGTGGAGACAGGTGGAATTCACCCCTCCACTTT.

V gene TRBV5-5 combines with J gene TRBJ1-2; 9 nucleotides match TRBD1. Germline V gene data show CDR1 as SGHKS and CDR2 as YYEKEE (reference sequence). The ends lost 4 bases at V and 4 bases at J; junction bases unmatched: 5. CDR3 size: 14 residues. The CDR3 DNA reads TGTGCCAGCAGCACTGGGACAGGGCCCTATGGCTACACCTTC. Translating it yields CASSTGTGPYGYTF. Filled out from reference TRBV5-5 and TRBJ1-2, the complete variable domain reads DAGVTQSPTHLIKTRGQQVTLRCSPISGHKSVSWYQQVLGQGPQFIFQYYEKEERGRGNFPDRFSARQFPNYSSELNVNALLLGDSALYLCASSTGTGPYGYTFGSGTRLTVV.

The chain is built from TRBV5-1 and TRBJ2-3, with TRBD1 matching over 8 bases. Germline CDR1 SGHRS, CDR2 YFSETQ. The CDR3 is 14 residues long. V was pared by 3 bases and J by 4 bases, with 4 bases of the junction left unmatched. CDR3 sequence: CASSSRTGSDTQYF. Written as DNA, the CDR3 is TGCGCCAGCAGCTCCCGGACAGGGTCAGATACGCAGTATTTT. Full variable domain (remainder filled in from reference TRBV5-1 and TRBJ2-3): KAGVTQTPRYLIKTRGQQVTLSCSPISGHRSVSWYQQTPGQGLQFLFEYFSETQRNKGNFPGRFSGRQFSNSRSEMNVSTLELGDSALYLCASSSRTGSDTQYFGPGTRLTVL.

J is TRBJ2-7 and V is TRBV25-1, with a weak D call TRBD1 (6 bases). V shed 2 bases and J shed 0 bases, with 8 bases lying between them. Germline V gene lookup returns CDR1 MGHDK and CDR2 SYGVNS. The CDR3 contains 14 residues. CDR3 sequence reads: CASSERGGSYEQYF. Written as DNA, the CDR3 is TGTGCCAGCAGTGAACGAGGGGGCTCCTACGAGCAGTACTTC.

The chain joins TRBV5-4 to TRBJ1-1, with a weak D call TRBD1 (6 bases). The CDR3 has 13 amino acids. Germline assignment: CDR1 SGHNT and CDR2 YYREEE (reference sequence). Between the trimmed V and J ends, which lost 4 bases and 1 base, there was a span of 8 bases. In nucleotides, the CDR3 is TGTGCCAGCAGCACGACAGGGAACACTGAAGCTTTCTTT. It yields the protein CASSTTGNTEAFF.

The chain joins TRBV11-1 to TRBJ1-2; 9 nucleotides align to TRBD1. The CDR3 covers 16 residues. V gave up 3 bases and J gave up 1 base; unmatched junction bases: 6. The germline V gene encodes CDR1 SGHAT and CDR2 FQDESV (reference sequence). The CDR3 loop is CASSFGDRADNYGYTF. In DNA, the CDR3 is TGTGCCAGCAGCTTCGGGGACAGGGCGGATAACTATGGCTACACCTTC. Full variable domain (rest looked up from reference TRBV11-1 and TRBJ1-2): EAEVAQSPRYKITEKSQAVAFWCDPISGHATLYWYRQILGQGPELLVQFQDESVVDDSQLPKDRFSAERLKGVDSTLKIQPAELGDSAMYLCASSFGDRADNYGYTFGSGTRLTVV.

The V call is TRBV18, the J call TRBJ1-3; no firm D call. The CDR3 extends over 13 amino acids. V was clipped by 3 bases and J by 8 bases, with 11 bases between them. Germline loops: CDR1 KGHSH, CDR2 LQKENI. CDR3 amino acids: CASSPTREDTIYF. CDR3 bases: TGTGCCAGCTCACCTACGAGGGAAGACACCATATATTTT.

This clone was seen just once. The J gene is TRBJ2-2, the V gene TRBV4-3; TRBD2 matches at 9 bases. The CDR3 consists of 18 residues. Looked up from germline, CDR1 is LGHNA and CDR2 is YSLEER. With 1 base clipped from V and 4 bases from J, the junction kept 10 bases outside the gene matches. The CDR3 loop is CASSQGPVAGDLTGELFF. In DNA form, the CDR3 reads TGCGCCAGCAGCCAAGGGCCTGTAGCGGGGGATCTCACCGGGGAGCTGTTTTTT.

This CDR3 reads CASSYGDRVGTEAFF. CDR3 DNA sequence: TGTGCCAGCAGTTACGGGGACAGGGTGGGCACTGAAGCTTTCTTT. The rearrangement links TRBV6-5 to TRBJ1-1; TRBD1 aligns across 9 bases. V trimming: 2 bases; J trimming: 4 bases; junction bases outside the gene matches: 5. This CDR3 contains 15 residues. The germline gives CDR1 MNHEY, CDR2 SVGAGI.

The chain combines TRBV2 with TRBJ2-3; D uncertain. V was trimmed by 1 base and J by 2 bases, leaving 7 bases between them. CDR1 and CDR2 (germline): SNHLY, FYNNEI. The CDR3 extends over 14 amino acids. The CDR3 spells CASSEGVNTDTQYF. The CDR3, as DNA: TGTGCCAGCAGTGAAGGAGTAAACACAGATACGCAGTATTTT.

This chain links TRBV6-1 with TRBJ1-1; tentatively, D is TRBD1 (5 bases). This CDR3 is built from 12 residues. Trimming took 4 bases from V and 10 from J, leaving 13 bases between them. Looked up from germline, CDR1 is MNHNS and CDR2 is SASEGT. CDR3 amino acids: CASSVSGTLAFF. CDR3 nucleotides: TGTGCCAGCAGTGTCTCCGGGACTCTAGCTTTCTTT.

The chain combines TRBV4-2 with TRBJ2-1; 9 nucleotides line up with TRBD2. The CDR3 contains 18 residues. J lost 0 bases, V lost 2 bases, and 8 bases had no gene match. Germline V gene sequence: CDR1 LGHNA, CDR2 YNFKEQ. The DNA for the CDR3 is TGTGCCAGCAGCCAAAGGGGAAGCGGGGGGAGCTCCTACAATGAGCAGTTCTTC. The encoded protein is CASSQRGSGGSSYNEQFF.

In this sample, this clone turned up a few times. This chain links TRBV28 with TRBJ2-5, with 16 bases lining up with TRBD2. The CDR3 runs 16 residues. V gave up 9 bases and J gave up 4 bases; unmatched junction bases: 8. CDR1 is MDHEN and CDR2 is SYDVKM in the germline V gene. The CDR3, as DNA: TGTGCCAGTACACCGGGACTAGCGGGGGGGCGAGAGACCCAGTACTTC. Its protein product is CASTPGLAGGRETQYF.

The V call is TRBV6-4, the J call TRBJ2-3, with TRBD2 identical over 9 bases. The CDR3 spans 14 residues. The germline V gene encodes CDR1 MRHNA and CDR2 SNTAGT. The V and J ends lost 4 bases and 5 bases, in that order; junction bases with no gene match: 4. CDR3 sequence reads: CASSVAGDGDTQYF. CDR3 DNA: TGTGCCAGCAGTGTAGCGGGAGATGGAGATACGCAGTATTTT.

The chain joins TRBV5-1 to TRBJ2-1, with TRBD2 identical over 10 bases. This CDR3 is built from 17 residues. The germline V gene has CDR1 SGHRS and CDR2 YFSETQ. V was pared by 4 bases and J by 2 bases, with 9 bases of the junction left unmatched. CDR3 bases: TGCGCCAGCAGCGGCGGGACTAGCGCCGTACCCTACAATGAGCAGTTCTTC. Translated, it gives CASSGGTSAVPYNEQFF.

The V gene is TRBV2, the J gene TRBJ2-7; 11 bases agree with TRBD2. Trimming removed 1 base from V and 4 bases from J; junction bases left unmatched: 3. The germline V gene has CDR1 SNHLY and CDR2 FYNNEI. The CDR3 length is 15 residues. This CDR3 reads CASSEVASGRYEQYF. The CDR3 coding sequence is TGTGCCAGCAGTGAAGTGGCTAGCGGGAGGTACGAGCAGTACTTC.

CDR3: CASSLEAAGGIYTGELFF. DNA of the CDR3: TGTGCCAGCAGCTTAGAGGCAGCGGGGGGGATTTACACCGGGGAGCTGTTTTTT. The J gene is TRBJ2-2, the V gene TRBV7-2, with 10 positions matching TRBD2. The V segment lost 1 base and the J segment 3 bases; nucleotides outside the gene matches: 8. Germline CDR1 SGHTA, CDR2 FQGNSA. The CDR3 has 18 amino acids.

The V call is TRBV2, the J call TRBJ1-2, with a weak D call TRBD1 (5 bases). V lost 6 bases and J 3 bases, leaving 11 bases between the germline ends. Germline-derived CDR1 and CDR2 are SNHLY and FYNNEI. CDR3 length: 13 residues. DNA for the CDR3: TGTGCCAGCAGGGGGCGAAACCACTATGGCTACACCTTC. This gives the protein CASRGRNHYGYTF.

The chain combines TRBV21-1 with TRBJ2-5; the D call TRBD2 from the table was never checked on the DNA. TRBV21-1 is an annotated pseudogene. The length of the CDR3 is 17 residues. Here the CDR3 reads CASSKKGVERGQETQYF. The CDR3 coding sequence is TGTGCCAGCAGCAAGAAAGGTGTCGAGCGCGGACAAGAGACCCAGTACTTC.

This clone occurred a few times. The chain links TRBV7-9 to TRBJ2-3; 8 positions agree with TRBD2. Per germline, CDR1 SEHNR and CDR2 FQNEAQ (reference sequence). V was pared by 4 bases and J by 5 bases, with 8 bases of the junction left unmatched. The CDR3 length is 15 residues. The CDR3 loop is CASSSASGSKDTQYF. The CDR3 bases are TGTGCCAGCAGCTCCGCCAGCGGGAGTAAAGATACGCAGTATTTT.

The CDR3 reads CASRTGTEVDTQYF. Written as DNA, the CDR3 is TGTGCCAGTAGGACCGGGACAGAGGTAGATACGCAGTATTTT. The genes are TRBV19 and TRBJ2-3, with TRBD1 matching over 7 bases. V dropped 6 bases and J dropped 5; count of bases not matched to a gene: 8. The CDR3 spans 14 residues. From germline, CDR1 is LNHDA and CDR2 SQIVND (reference sequence). The full variable domain, rest sourced from reference TRBV19 and TRBJ2-3, is DGGITQSPKYLFRKEGQNVTLSCEQNLNHDAMYWYRQDPGQGLRLIYYSQIVNDFQKGDIAEGYSVSREKKESFPLTVTSAQKNPTAFYLCASRTGTEVDTQYFGPGTRLTVL.

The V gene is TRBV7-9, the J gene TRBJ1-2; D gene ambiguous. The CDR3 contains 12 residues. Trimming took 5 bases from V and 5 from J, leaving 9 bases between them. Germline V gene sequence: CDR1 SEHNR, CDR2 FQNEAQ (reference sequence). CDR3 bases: TGTGCCAGCAGCCGAGACTATTATGGCTACACCTTC. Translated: CASSRDYYGYTF.

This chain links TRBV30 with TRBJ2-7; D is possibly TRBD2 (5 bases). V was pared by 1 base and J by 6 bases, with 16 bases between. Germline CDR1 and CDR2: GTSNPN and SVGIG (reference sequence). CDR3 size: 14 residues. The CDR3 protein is CAWSGGSWRSEQYF. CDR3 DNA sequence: TGTGCCTGGAGTGGCGGGTCGTGGAGGAGCGAGCAGTACTTC.

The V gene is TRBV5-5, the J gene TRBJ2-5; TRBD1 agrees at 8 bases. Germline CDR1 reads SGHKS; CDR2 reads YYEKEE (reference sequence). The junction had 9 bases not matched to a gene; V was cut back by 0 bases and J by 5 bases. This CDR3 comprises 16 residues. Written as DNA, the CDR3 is TGTGCCAGCAGCTTGGGTGCAGGGGGCGCGGAGGAGACCCAGTACTTC. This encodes CASSLGAGGAEETQYF.